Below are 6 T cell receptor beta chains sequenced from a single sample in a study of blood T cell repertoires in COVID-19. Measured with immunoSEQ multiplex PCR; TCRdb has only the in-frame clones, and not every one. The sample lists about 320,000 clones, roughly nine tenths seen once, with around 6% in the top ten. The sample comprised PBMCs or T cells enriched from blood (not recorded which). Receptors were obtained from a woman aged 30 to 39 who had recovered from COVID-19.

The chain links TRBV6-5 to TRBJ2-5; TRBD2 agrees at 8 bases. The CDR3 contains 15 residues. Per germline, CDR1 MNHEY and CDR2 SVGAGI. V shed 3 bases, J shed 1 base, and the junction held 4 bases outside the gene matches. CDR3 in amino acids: CASSYTGTSQETQYF. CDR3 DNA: TGTGCCAGCAGTTATACCGGGACTAGCCAAGAGACCCAGTACTTC.

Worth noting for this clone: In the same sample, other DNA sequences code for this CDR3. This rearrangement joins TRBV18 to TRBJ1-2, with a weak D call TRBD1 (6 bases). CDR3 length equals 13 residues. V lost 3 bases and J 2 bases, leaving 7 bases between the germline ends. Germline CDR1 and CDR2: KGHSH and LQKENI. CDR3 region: CASSPDRNYGYTF. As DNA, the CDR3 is TGTGCCAGCTCACCGGACAGAAACTATGGCTACACCTTC.

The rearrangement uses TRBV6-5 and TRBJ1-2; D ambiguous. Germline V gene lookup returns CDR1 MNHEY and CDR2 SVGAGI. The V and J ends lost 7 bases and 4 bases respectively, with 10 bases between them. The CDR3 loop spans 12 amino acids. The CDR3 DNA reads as TGTGCCAGCACAAGTTGGAGCTATGGCTACACCTTC. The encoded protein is CASTSWSYGYTF.

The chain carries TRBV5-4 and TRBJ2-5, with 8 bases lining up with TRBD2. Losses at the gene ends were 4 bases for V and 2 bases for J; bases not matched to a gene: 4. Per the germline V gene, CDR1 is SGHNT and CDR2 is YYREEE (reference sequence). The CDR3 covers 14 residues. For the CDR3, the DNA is TGTGCCAGCAGCCCCGGGGGGGGACAAGAGACCCAGTACTTC. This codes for CASSPGGGQETQYF.

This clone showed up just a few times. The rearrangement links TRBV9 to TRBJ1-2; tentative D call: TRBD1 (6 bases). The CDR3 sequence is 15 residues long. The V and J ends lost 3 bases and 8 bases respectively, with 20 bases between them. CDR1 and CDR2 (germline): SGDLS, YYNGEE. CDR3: CASSGYNRAPGGYTF. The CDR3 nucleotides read TGTGCCAGCAGCGGCTACAACAGGGCTCCAGGGGGCTACACCTTC.

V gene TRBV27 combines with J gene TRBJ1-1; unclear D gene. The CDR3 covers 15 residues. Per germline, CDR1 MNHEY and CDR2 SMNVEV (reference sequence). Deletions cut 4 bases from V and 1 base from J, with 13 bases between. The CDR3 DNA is TGTGCCAGCAGTTCCCCGGGTAGGCCGAACACTGAAGCTTTCTTT. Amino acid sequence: CASSSPGRPNTEAFF.